This T cell receptor (beta chain) came from a study of regulatory T cells in long-lasting Graves disease. Relying on iRepertoire HTBI primers and Arm-PCR of CDR3 regions, the team built TCR beta libraries. MiXCR, run by TCRdb on the multiplex PCR reads, gives a single entry per CDR3 protein. The sample lists approximately 540,000 distinct CDR3 sequences, 9.5% to 15% occurring once. Regarding time point: newly diagnosed GD, antithyroid drugs for less than 3 months. Researchers made the TCR library from RNA that was extracted from PBMCs. Diagnosis followed American Thyroid Association guidelines for Graves' disease. The J segment lost 3 bases and the V segment lost 7 bases, leaving 10 bases of the junction unmatched. Per the germline V gene, CDR1 is MNHEY and CDR2 is SMNVEV (reference sequence). The CDR3 consists of 15 residues. These records were also assigned to another study, of T cells in Graves' hyperthyroidism and ophthalmopathy. This second study says: Clinicians diagnosed patients from clinical symptoms, serum thyroxine and TRAb, thyroid ultrasound and orbital computed tomography. Primed by the HTBI set, a first-round RT-PCR was run on the TCR CDR3.

The input for sequencing was peripheral blood mononuclear cells (PBMCs), taken at new diagnosis, from a patient treated with antithyroid drugs. The chain has TRBV27 and TRBJ2-7; 9 nucleotides align to TRBD2. The TCR was taken from a woman aged 25 to 39 with Graves disease. The CDR3 region is CASIGTSNGIYEQYF. The CDR3 region has the DNA TGTGCCAGCATTGGGACTAGCAATGGGATCTACGAGCAGTACTTC.